This T cell receptor beta chain was found in a study of blood T cell repertoires in COVID-19. About the study: COVID-19 samples collected from the United States, Italy and Spain covered acute and convalescent phases. In each case, the material was cDNA or gDNA derived from T cells, B-cell-depleted T cells, or PBMCs.

Authors' data handling: For nucleated cells, counts were estimated from reference gene primer amplification. Data came from immunoSEQ multiplex PCR; TCRdb stores just in-frame clones and leaves some out. V, J and clone size were drawn from that table, and D and trimming were deduced from the DNA. Among over 130,000 clones listed, roughly 88% were seen once. The specimen sequenced was peripheral blood. The clonotype originates from a human donor in a cohort sampled during active COVID-19.

The CDR3 DNA reads as TGTGCCAGCAGCTCCGGAGGGGGGGGCTATGGCTACACCTTC. Its translation is CASSSGGGGYGYTF. The chain joins TRBV3-1 (or the pseudogene TRBV3-2) to TRBJ1-2; D is possibly TRBD1 (6 bases). Germline V gene data show CDR1 as LGHDT and CDR2 as YNNKEL (reference sequence). V lost 5 bases, J lost 4 bases, and 14 bases lay in between. The CDR3 is made up of 14 amino acids.